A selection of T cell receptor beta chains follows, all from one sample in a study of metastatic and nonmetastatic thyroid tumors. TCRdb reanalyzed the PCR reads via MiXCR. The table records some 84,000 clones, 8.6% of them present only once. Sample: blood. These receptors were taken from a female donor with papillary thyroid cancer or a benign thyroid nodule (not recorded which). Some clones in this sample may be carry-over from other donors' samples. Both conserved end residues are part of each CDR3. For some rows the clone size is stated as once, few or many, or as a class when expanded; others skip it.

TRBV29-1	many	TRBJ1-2	CSADRGNYGYTF
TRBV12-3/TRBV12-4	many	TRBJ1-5	CASSLRTGAQPQHF
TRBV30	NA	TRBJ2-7	CAWSVTPPEQYF
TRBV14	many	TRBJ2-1	CASSQRPTSGGASEQFF
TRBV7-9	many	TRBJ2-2	CASGQGNTGELFF
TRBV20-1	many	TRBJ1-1	CSARVGNEAFF
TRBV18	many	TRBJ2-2	CASSPRSTGANTGELFF
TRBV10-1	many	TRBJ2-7	CASSDRTGEGYEQYF
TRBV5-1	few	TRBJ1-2	CASSGQGEGGYTF
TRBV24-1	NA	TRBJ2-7	CATSGLPFSRGQRPYEQYF
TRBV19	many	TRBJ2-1	CASASRGGAGYNEQFF
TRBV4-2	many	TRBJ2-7	CASSQDLLVYEQYF
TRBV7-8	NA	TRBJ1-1	CAIRSPRRTEAFF
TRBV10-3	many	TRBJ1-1	CAIRGDTEAFF
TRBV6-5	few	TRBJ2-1	CASSSALSGGASEQFF
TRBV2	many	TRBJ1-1	CASSEGGRNTEAFF
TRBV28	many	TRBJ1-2	CASSSPWRGGYTF
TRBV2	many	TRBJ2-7	CASWRGMAYEQYF
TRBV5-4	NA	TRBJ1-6	CASSPPRSYNSPLHF
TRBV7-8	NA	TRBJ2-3	CASSPLLAGLSTDTQYF
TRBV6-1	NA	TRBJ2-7	CAIGGTGVEQYF
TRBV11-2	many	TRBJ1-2	CASSFGPFRERDGYTF
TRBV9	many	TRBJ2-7	CASGVGGGSSYEQYF
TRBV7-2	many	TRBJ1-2	CASSLGGVNYGYTF
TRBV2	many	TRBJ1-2	CASSEIDGRRGGYTF
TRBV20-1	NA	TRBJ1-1	CSGGTGETEAFF
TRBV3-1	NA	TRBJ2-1	CASSLRGSLASYNEQFF
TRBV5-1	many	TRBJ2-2	CASRRLAGPGELFF
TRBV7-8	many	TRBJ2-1	CASSFGPGKEQFF
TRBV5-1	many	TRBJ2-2	CASSVSGTFTANTGELFF
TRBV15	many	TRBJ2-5	CATSRGDDQETQYF
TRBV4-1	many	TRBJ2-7	CASSQDEDTRTYEQYF
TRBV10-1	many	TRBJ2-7	CASSEKQGAREQYF
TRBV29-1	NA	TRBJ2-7	CSVGPLGGEQYF
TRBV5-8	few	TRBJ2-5	CASSPLVGGRQETQYF
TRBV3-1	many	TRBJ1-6	CASSQANSPLHF
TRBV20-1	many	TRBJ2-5	CSTRAPPGETQYF
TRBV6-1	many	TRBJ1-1	CASGPGLVGRTEAFF
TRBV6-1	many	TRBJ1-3	CASSNQGALSNTIYF
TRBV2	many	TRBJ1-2	CASSEMGVMYYGYTF
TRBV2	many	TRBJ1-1	CASSKTAGGMNTEAFF
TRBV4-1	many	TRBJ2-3	CASSQETSMDTQYF
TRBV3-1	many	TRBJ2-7	CASSQGAARGEQYF
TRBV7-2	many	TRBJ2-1	CASSPTIEQFF
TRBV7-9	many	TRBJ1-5	CASSGEGTNQPQHF
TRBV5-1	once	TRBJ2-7	CASSLVEVPGHLYEQYF
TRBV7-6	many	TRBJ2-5	CASSSGQGQETQYF
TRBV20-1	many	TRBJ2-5	CSARGPGLAEETQYF
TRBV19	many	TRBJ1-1	CASRPLGQAGVEAFF
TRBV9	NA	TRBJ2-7	CASSVGSPYEQYF
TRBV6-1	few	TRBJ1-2	CASSERGQLGSPF
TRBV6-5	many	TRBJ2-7	CASSYSLGSYEQYF
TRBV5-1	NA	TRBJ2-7	CASSLLGGPSYEQYF
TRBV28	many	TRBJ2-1	CASSVGTSAEGEQFF
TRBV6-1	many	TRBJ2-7	CASSGGGLSSYEQYF